These 26 T cell receptor beta chains share one sample of origin, sequenced in a study of OX40 agonist ivuxolimab in advanced cancers. The library came from the immunoSEQ multiplex PCR assay. TCRdb stores this immuneACCESS table with in-frame sequences only. Part of the clones is absent; in the studies checked, under half of the shortfall reflects unresolved V genes, and no reason is known for the rest. The sample data list fewer than 55,000 clones, and approximately 80% of these were observed just once. 6.5% to 8% of the sample is in the top ten clones. This material consisted of CD4+ or CD8+ T cells sorted from blood, taken in a trial of the OX40 agonist ivuxolimab. These receptors were collected from an adult with an advanced solid tumor such as melanoma, head and neck, liver or kidney cancer.

The chain couples TRBV28 to TRBJ1-2; D is ambiguous. Germline loops: CDR1 MDHEN, CDR2 SYDVKM. Trimming removed 3 bases at V and 4 bases at J, with 15 bases between. The CDR3 is 15 residues long. CDR3 in amino acids: CASSLRSRSLYGYTF. CDR3 bases: TGTGCCAGCAGTTTGCGCAGTCGCAGCCTCTATGGCTACACCTTC.

This chain connects TRBV2 to TRBJ1-5; D might be TRBD1 (6 bases). The germline V gene has CDR1 SNHLY and CDR2 FYNNEI. CDR3 size: 16 residues. V dropped 11 bases and J dropped 6 bases, with 26 bases sitting between them. CDR3 residues: CARASRGAGGGQPQHF. CDR3 sequence (DNA): TGTGCCCGCGCCTCGCGGGGGGCGGGAGGGGGTCAGCCCCAGCATTTT.

V and J are TRBV5-4 and TRBJ1-1; no clear D gene. The CDR3 is made up of 14 amino acids. Trimming pared 0 bases from V and 1 base from J, leaving 7 bases between. Germline V gives CDR1 SGHNT, CDR2 YYREEE (reference sequence). CDR3 sequence reads: CASSLDAWNTEAFF. The DNA of the CDR3 is TGTGCCAGCAGCTTGGACGCATGGAACACTGAAGCTTTCTTT. The full variable domain, its missing parts supplied by reference TRBV5-4 and TRBJ1-1, is ETGVTQSPTHLIKTRGQQVTLRCSSQSGHNTVSWYQQALGQGPQFIFQYYREEENGRGNFPPRFSGLQFPNYSSELNVNALELDDSALYLCASSLDAWNTEAFFGQGTRLTVV.

This clone was observed a handful of times. The chain uses TRBV9 and TRBJ2-3, with D possibly matching TRBD1 (5 bases). The CDR3 sequence is 16 residues long. The V end was cut by 3 bases, the J end by 1 base, with 15 bases between. The germline V gene encodes CDR1 SGDLS and CDR2 YYNGEE. This CDR3 reads CASSDPSGWGTDTQYF. CDR3 DNA: TGTGCCAGCAGCGACCCGTCAGGGTGGGGCACAGATACGCAGTATTTT.

The chain uses TRBV7-6 and TRBJ2-7; no clear D. Trimming left V 0 bases short and J 4 bases short, with 10 bases between. The CDR3 is 14 residues long. CDR1 and CDR2 from the germline V gene are SGHVS and FNYEAQ. DNA for the CDR3: TGTGCCAGCAGCTTAGCGTCGGTAGCTTACGAGCAGTACTTC. It encodes CASSLASVAYEQYF.

The chain combines TRBV19 with TRBJ1-1; no firm D call. Deletions cut 5 bases from V and 1 base from J, with 11 bases between. The CDR3 sequence is 14 residues long. Per the germline V gene, CDR1 is LNHDA and CDR2 is SQIVND (reference sequence). The CDR3 here is CASSPVTRNTEAFF. The DNA for the CDR3 is TGTGCCAGTAGTCCAGTAACAAGGAACACTGAAGCTTTCTTT.

The rearrangement joins TRBV30 to TRBJ1-6; possibly TRBD1 for D (5 bases). CDR1 and CDR2 (germline): GTSNPN, SVGIG (reference sequence). The V and J ends lost 0 bases and 7 bases respectively, with 7 bases between them. The CDR3 is 13 amino acids. The CDR3 coding sequence is TGTGCCTGGAGTGTGGACACCAATTCACCCCTCCACTTT. It codes for CAWSVDTNSPLHF.

This chain uses TRBV27 with TRBJ2-7; D not certain. The germline V and J ends were trimmed by 5 bases and 0 bases, with 11 bases remaining between them. CDR1 MNHEY and CDR2 SMNVEV come from the germline V gene (reference sequence). CDR3 length: 14 amino acids. As DNA, the CDR3 is TGTGCCAGCAGTCCCAAGTCGAGCTCCTACGAGCAGTACTTC. Its protein product is CASSPKSSSYEQYF.

This clone was recorded a few times. The genes are TRBV6-4 and TRBJ2-1; 7 nucleotides agree with TRBD2. From germline, CDR1 is MRHNA and CDR2 SNTAGT. V gave up 3 bases and J gave up 10 bases; unmatched junction bases: 9. The CDR3 totals 14 residues. The CDR3 region is CASSEVAGVLEQFF. The CDR3 DNA reads as TGTGCCAGCAGTGAAGTTGCGGGAGTCCTCGAGCAGTTCTTC.

The chain carries TRBV7-9 and TRBJ2-3, with unresolved D. The CDR3 is 11 amino acids. The V end was cut by 0 bases, the J end by 5 bases, with 0 bases between. Germline CDR1 reads SEHNR; CDR2 reads FQNEAQ (reference sequence). In DNA form, the CDR3 reads TGTGCCAGCAGCTTAGCAGATACGCAGTATTTT. Encoded protein: CASSLADTQYF.

Concerning this clone itself: The limits of the CDR3 on the DNA are not certain, so only TCRdb's listed CDR3 is given. This rearrangement joins TRBV6-5 to TRBJ1-1. The CDR3 has 15 amino acids, counting both end residues. Germline CDR1 is MNHEY and CDR2 is SVGAGI. This CDR3 is CASSSSEGGITEAFF.

The chain uses TRBV12-5 and TRBJ2-5; D gene unclear. The CDR3 runs 19 residues. The germline gives CDR1 LGHNT, CDR2 FRNRAP. V lost 2 bases, J lost 5 bases, and 27 bases lay in between. The DNA for the CDR3 is TGTGCTAGTGGTTTGTTATTTGTGGGTGTTGGGGTCCCAAGGGAGACCCAGTACTTC. It specifies CASGLLFVGVGVPRETQYF.

The rearrangement links TRBV5-1 to TRBJ2-7; no clear D gene. Trimming left V 0 bases short and J 3 bases short, with 7 bases between. CDR1 SGHRS and CDR2 YFSETQ come from the germline V gene. The CDR3 is made up of 13 amino acids. The DNA of the CDR3 is TGCGCCAGCAGCTTGGATAGAGTCTACGAGCAGTACTTC. It encodes CASSLDRVYEQYF.

The chain combines TRBV11-2 with TRBJ1-2; maybe TRBD1 (5 bases). Germline values: CDR1 SGHAT, CDR2 FQNNGV. This CDR3 is built from 12 residues. With 4 bases removed from V and 7 bases from J, the gap between germline ends came to 10 bases. The CDR3 spells CASSSGQIGYTF. The CDR3 coding sequence is TGTGCCAGCAGCTCCGGACAAATTGGCTACACCTTC.

This chain connects TRBV2 to TRBJ1-2, with 9 bases matching TRBD1. With V trimmed by 6 bases and J by 7 bases, 3 bases remained unmatched. The length of the CDR3 is 12 residues. Germline V gene lookup returns CDR1 SNHLY and CDR2 FYNNEI. The DNA for the CDR3 is TGTGCCAGCAGGCAACAGGGGGCTGGCTACACCTTC. Amino acids: CASRQQGAGYTF.

The chain carries TRBV2 and TRBJ2-5; a weak D match, TRBD1 (6 bases). CDR3 size: 16 residues. CDR1 is SNHLY, CDR2 FYNNEI, per germline. V was cut by 5 bases and J by 10 bases, with 26 bases left in between. The DNA of the CDR3 is TGTGCCAGCAGTCTTAACAGGGTGGCCTGGGCAGAGGGCCAGTACTTC. Translating gives CASSLNRVAWAEGQYF.

This clone was picked up a small number of times. The chain joins TRBV19 to TRBJ2-3; the D is unclear. This CDR3 is 15 amino acids long. The germline V gene encodes CDR1 LNHDA and CDR2 SQIVND (reference sequence). Deletions cut 1 base from V and 3 bases from J, with 11 bases between. The CDR3 is CASSIGRITTDTQYF. DNA for the CDR3: TGTGCCAGTAGTATAGGCAGGATTACGACAGATACGCAGTATTTT.

This clone was seen only once. Here the CDR3 DNA reads TGTGCCAGCAGTTACACAGGGGCAGAGACCCAGTACTTC. Translating it yields CASSYTGAETQYF. The chain recombines TRBV6-6 with TRBJ2-5; TRBD1 matches 7 bases. The CDR3 length is 13 residues. The germline V gene encodes CDR1 MNHNY and CDR2 SVGAGI (reference sequence). J lost 4 bases, V lost 2 bases, and 1 base had no gene match.

This clone was observed a single time. This CDR3 is CASSLVSGRGVGTGELFF. For the CDR3, the DNA is TGTGCCAGCAGCTTAGTTAGCGGGAGGGGTGTCGGCACCGGGGAGCTGTTTTTT. The chain combines TRBV7-7 with TRBJ2-2; 11 positions agree with TRBD2. The CDR3 covers 18 residues. The junction had 8 bases not matched to a gene; V was cut back by 1 base and J by 4 bases. In germline, CDR1 is SSHAT, CDR2 FNYEAQ (reference sequence).

V usage is TRBV6-6 and J usage is TRBJ1-5; TRBD1 is a possible D gene (5 bases). CDR1 is MNHNY, CDR2 SVGAGI, per germline (reference sequence). V was pared by 2 bases and J by 1 base, with 9 bases between. This CDR3 has 15 amino acids. The CDR3: CASSYVGLSNQPQHF. The DNA for the CDR3 is TGTGCCAGCAGTTACGTGGGACTGAGCAATCAGCCCCAGCATTTT.

This clone occurred a few times. The V call is TRBV7-8, the J call TRBJ1-3; D uncertain. This CDR3 region has 15 residues. V was cut by 5 bases and J by 0 bases, with 11 bases left in between. Germline V gene sequence: CDR1 SGHVS, CDR2 FQNEAQ. CDR3 amino acids: CASSHMRISGNTIYF. CDR3 nucleotides: TGTGCCAGCAGCCACATGCGAATCTCTGGAAACACCATATATTTT.

This clone was picked up a small number of times. J is TRBJ2-7 and V is TRBV7-9; the D is unclear. The V gene lost 7 bases and the J gene lost 1 base, with 8 bases spanning the gap. The CDR3 length is 12 residues. Germline V lookup: CDR1 SEHNR, CDR2 FQNEAQ (reference sequence). The CDR3, as DNA: TGTGCCAGCATGGGCAGATCCTACGAGCAGTACTTC. Translation: CASMGRSYEQYF.

J is TRBJ2-1 and V is TRBV5-4, with D possibly TRBD2 on 5 matching bases. Germline loops: CDR1 SGHNT, CDR2 YYREEE (reference sequence). V was clipped by 2 bases and J by 6 bases, with 9 bases between them. The CDR3 loop spans 13 amino acids. The chain's CDR3 is CASSFRDANEQFF. Here the CDR3 DNA reads TGTGCCAGCAGCTTCCGGGATGCCAATGAGCAGTTCTTC.

The rearrangement joins TRBV16 to TRBJ2-7; the match to TRBD2 covers 10 bases. The ends lost 0 bases at V and 0 bases at J; junction bases unmatched: 8. The CDR3 runs to 18 residues. Germline V CDR1 and CDR2: KGHSY, FQNENV. The CDR3 sequence is CASSQSTLLAGSSYEQYF. The CDR3, as DNA: TGTGCCAGCAGCCAATCGACCCTACTAGCGGGGAGCTCCTACGAGCAGTACTTC.

In its sample, this clone was seen a few times. This chain uses TRBV6-4 with TRBJ1-5; 12 nucleotides align to TRBD1. Germline CDR1 reads MRHNA; CDR2 reads SNTAGT. This CDR3 spans 14 amino acids. V was clipped by 9 bases and J by 5 bases; unmatched bases: 5. The CDR3 DNA sequence: TGTGCCAGGACCGGGACAGGGGGCTATCAGCCCCAGCATTTT. Protein product: CARTGTGGYQPQHF.

The chain employs TRBV18 and TRBJ2-3, with 10 positions matching TRBD2. Unmatched junction bases numbered 5, after V lost 2 bases and J lost 3 bases. Germline lookup yields CDR1 KGHSH and CDR2 LQKENI. CDR3 length: 16 residues. CDR3 coding DNA: TGTGCCAGCTCACCAAGCCCTAGCGGGAGTACAGATACGCAGTATTTT. Residues: CASSPSPSGSTDTQYF.